The 15 T cell receptor beta chains listed next were all sequenced from one sample in a study of identical twins. TCRdb ran MiXCR on the 5' RACE reads and lists one entry per CDR3 protein. The table shows roughly 720,000 distinct CDR3 sequences, with approximately 18% occurring only once. The same data also went into a second study, on T cells expressing NK-cell markers.

The sequenced sample was PBMCs. The origin of the receptors is a woman between 18 and 29 years old in good health.

In this sample, this clonotype turned up a few times. The gene calls are TRBV2 and TRBJ1-4; TRBD1 might be the D (5 bases). Germline V CDR1 and CDR2: SNHLY, FYNNEI. The V end lost 7 bases, the J end lost 8 bases, and 11 bases lay between the germline ends. The CDR3 totals 12 residues. Written as DNA, the CDR3 is TGTGCCAGCAATGGGACCCCCGAAAAACTGTTTTTT. Residues: CASNGTPEKLFF.

The CDR3 DNA reads TGCAGTGCCAGTGTCTGGACGAGCTCCTACAATGAGCAGTTCTTC. This codes for CSASVWTSSYNEQFF. This chain connects TRBV20-1 to TRBJ2-1; D uncertain. V was clipped by 6 bases and J by 0 bases, with 15 bases between them. The CDR3 is 15 amino acids. Germline values: CDR1 DFQATT, CDR2 SNEGSKA (reference sequence).

This clonotype has just a few counts. This chain joins TRBV4-3 and TRBJ2-3; D uncertain. Trimming cost V 1 base and J 2 bases, with 16 bases left between them. The CDR3 is made up of 17 amino acids. Germline values: CDR1 LGHNA, CDR2 YSLEER. The CDR3 DNA follows: TGCGCCAGCAGCCAAGTAGTCGTCCGCCTTCCCACAGATACGCAGTATTTT. Translated, it gives CASSQVVVRLPTDTQYF.

This clonotype was observed a handful of times. The genes are TRBV20-1 and TRBJ2-3; perhaps TRBD2 as D (7 bases). Germline assignment: CDR1 DFQATT and CDR2 SNEGSKA (reference sequence). There are 15 residues in the CDR3. V was cut by 1 base and J by 1 base, with 12 bases left in between. CDR3 region: CSARVRRGRTDTQYF. The CDR3 DNA sequence: TGCAGTGCTAGAGTTCGGCGGGGGCGCACAGATACGCAGTATTTT.

This clonotype was detected only a few times. The genes are TRBV12-3 or TRBV12-4 and TRBJ2-2, with TRBD1 matching 9 bases. V lost 6 bases to trimming and J lost 4 bases; unmatched junction nucleotides: 6. This CDR3 spans 15 amino acids. The CDR3 sequence is CASRKTGGSTGELFF. The CDR3 DNA follows: TGTGCCAGCAGGAAGACAGGGGGGAGCACCGGGGAGCTGTTTTTT.

This clonotype has more than one count but fewer than ten. The chain carries TRBV5-1 and TRBJ2-1; 10 nucleotides align to TRBD1. Germline CDR1 and CDR2: SGHRS and YFSETQ. The CDR3 extends over 15 amino acids. V was pared by 3 bases and J by 2 bases, with 2 bases of the junction left unmatched. CDR3 nucleotides: TGCGCCAGCAGCTGGGGACAGGGGACCTACAATGAGCAGTTCTTC. It codes for CASSWGQGTYNEQFF.

There are a few counts of this clonotype. This sequence joins TRBV5-1 and TRBJ2-2; TRBD1 aligns across 7 bases. Germline CDR1 and CDR2: SGHRS and YFSETQ. This CDR3 comprises 13 residues. V lost 4 bases, J lost 6 bases, and 3 bases stayed unmatched. CDR3: CASSETGSGELFF. The CDR3 nucleotides are TGCGCCAGCAGCGAGACAGGGTCCGGGGAGCTGTTTTTT.

In this sample, this clonotype turned up a few times. The genes are TRBV20-1 and TRBJ2-1; 10 bases agree with TRBD2. Germline CDR1 is DFQATT and CDR2 is SNEGSKA (reference sequence). This CDR3 comprises 14 residues. V shed 6 bases and J 6 bases; nucleotides not matched to a gene: 8. The CDR3 bases are TGCAGTGCCCCCAAGAGCGGGAGGGGCAATGAGCAGTTCTTC. Amino acids: CSAPKSGRGNEQFF.

The chain is built from TRBV7-3 and TRBJ2-2; the match to TRBD2 covers 9 bases. The CDR3 has 15 residues. Germline V gene sequence: CDR1 SGHTA, CDR2 FQGTGA. After removal of 3 bases from V and 4 bases from J, the junction contained 3 bases not matched to a gene. CDR3 loop: CASSFAGGPTGELFF. The DNA for the CDR3 is TGTGCCAGCAGCTTCGCGGGGGGGCCCACCGGGGAGCTGTTTTTT. The full variable domain, rest sourced from reference TRBV7-3 and TRBJ2-2, is GAGVSQTPSNKVTEKGKYVELRCDPISGHTALYWYRQSLGQGPEFLIYFQGTGAADDSGLPNDRFFAVRPEGSVSTLKIQRTERGDSAVYLCASSFAGGPTGELFFGEGSRLTVL.

In its sample, this clonotype was seen many times. This sequence joins TRBV5-1 and TRBJ2-7; unclear D gene. CDR3 length: 16 amino acids. Germline V CDR1 and CDR2: SGHRS, YFSETQ. V dropped 4 bases and J dropped 0 bases, with 17 bases sitting between them. The CDR3 region is CASSTGRRSDSYEQYF. DNA for the CDR3: TGCGCCAGCAGCACCGGCAGGCGGTCTGACTCCTACGAGCAGTACTTC. Using reference TRBV5-1 and TRBJ2-7 for the parts outside the CDR3, the full variable domain is KAGVTQTPRYLIKTRGQQVTLSCSPISGHRSVSWYQQTPGQGLQFLFEYFSETQRNKGNFPGRFSGRQFSNSRSEMNVSTLELGDSALYLCASSTGRRSDSYEQYFGPGTRLTVT.

This clonotype was observed a few times. The DNA for the CDR3 is TGTGCCAGCAGCTCTGGACTATCCCAAGGCACAGATACGCAGTATTTT. Residues: CASSSGLSQGTDTQYF. The rearrangement uses TRBV7-2 and TRBJ2-3, with D possibly being TRBD2 (6 bases). The CDR3 has 16 amino acids. The V gene's germline CDR1 is SGHTA and CDR2 FQGNSA. V was pared by 4 bases and J by 1 base, with 15 bases between.

This sequence joins TRBV24-1 and TRBJ2-3; D perhaps matches TRBD2 (6 bases). Germline values: CDR1 KGHDR, CDR2 SFDVKD. The CDR3 runs to 14 residues. Deletions cut 7 bases from V and 5 bases from J, with 15 bases between. As DNA, the CDR3 is TGTGCCACCAGCCCCAGGGACTCTGGAGATACGCAGTATTTT. The encoded protein is CATSPRDSGDTQYF.

The sample holds a few counts of this clonotype. The rearrangement joins TRBV20-1 to TRBJ2-1; D is unresolved. This CDR3 is built from 15 residues. Per the germline V gene, CDR1 is DFQATT and CDR2 is SNEGSKA (reference sequence). Deletions cut 1 base from V and 4 bases from J, with 14 bases between. The CDR3 loop reads CSARADAINYNEQFF. The CDR3, as DNA: TGCAGTGCTAGAGCGGACGCCATAAATTACAATGAGCAGTTCTTC.

This rearrangement joins TRBV5-1 to TRBJ1-2; tentatively, D is TRBD1 (6 bases). This CDR3 contains 15 residues. Germline lookup yields CDR1 SGHRS and CDR2 YFSETQ. Trimming took 2 bases from V and 5 from J, leaving 16 bases between them. In DNA, the CDR3 is TGCGCCAGCAGCTTCCCACTGTGGGGGGCATATGGCTACACCTTC. Translating gives CASSFPLWGAYGYTF.

CDR3 nucleotide sequence: TGTGCCAGCAGCTTCGGCGGGCGCGGGAGCGAGCAGTACTTC. As protein: CASSFGGRGSEQYF. J is TRBJ2-7 and V is TRBV5-6, with 7 nucleotides matching TRBD2. The germline CDR1 and CDR2 sequences are SGHDT and YYEEEE. V lost 2 bases and J lost 6; bases outside the gene matches: 8. This CDR3 is built from 14 residues.